These 30 T cell receptor beta chains came from one sample sequenced in a study of T cells after yellow fever vaccination. TCRdb re-called the 5' RACE reads with MiXCR, one entry per CDR3 protein. Here the sample spans hundreds of thousands of distinct CDR3 sequences, less than 9.5% being singletons. The starting material was CD4+ T cells sorted from PBMCs, obtained 5 days after the yellow fever booster vaccination. These receptor sequences come from a man aged 18 to 29 who received the YFV17D yellow fever vaccine.

In this sample, this clonotype turned up many times. This chain joins TRBV3-1 and TRBJ2-2; 7 bases line up with TRBD1. This CDR3 has 12 amino acids. The germline V gene has CDR1 LGHDT and CDR2 YNNKEL (reference sequence). Trimming cost V 6 bases and J 7 bases; bases outside gene matches: 2. Here the CDR3 DNA reads TGTGCCAGCAGTCACAGGGGCGGGGAGCTGTTTTTT. Translating it yields CASSHRGGELFF.

The V gene is TRBV6-5, the J gene TRBJ1-6; D is uncertain. Germline V lookup: CDR1 MNHEY, CDR2 SVGAGI. The V gene lost 2 bases and the J gene lost 10 bases, with 6 bases spanning the gap. The CDR3 extends over 12 amino acids. CDR3 region: CASSYGPSPLHF. The CDR3 region has the DNA TGTGCCAGCAGTTACGGGCCATCACCCCTCCACTTT.

This rearrangement joins TRBV6-1 to TRBJ2-1, with D uncertain. This CDR3 region has 12 residues. V was cut by 5 bases and J by 3 bases, with 5 bases left in between. The germline gives CDR1 MNHNS, CDR2 SASEGT. CDR3 bases: TGTGCCAGCAGTCGAAACTACAATGAGCAGTTCTTC. Its protein product is CASSRNYNEQFF.

J is TRBJ2-1 and V is TRBV10-1; 7 positions agree with TRBD2. V shed 3 bases, J shed 0 bases, and the junction held 5 bases outside the gene matches. Germline values: CDR1 WNHNN, CDR2 SYGVQD (reference sequence). The CDR3 contains 16 residues. The CDR3, as DNA: TGCGCCAGCAGTGACGACGGGAGGAGCTCCTACAATGAGCAGTTCTTC. Translating it yields CASSDDGRSSYNEQFF.

This clonotype was detected only a few times. The chain is built from TRBV11-2 and TRBJ1-1; 7 positions agree with TRBD1. Trimming took 6 bases from V and 7 from J; bases not matched to a gene: 5. The CDR3 length is 12 residues. CDR1 is SGHAT and CDR2 is FQNNGV in the germline V gene. The DNA for the CDR3 is TGTGCCAGCAGACCGGGGGACAGTGAAGCTTTCTTT. Translating it yields CASRPGDSEAFF.

V and J are TRBV7-9 and TRBJ2-7; D may be TRBD2 (6 bases). V lost 5 bases to trimming and J lost 2 bases, with 16 bases between them. CDR3 length: 15 amino acids. Germline assignment: CDR1 SEHNR and CDR2 FQNEAQ (reference sequence). The chain's CDR3 is CASSPTPGTPYEQYF. The CDR3 DNA is TGTGCCAGCAGCCCCACCCCCGGGACTCCCTACGAGCAGTACTTC.

J is TRBJ2-3 and V is TRBV27; D is perhaps TRBD1 or TRBD2 (6 bases each). The V gene lost 8 bases and the J gene lost 4 bases, with 22 bases spanning the gap. Per the germline V gene, CDR1 is MNHEY and CDR2 is SMNVEV (reference sequence). The length of the CDR3 is 16 residues. CDR3 sequence (DNA): TGTGCCAGCGCAACCTCCCGGGGGCGCATCCCAGATACGCAGTATTTT. Its translation: CASATSRGRIPDTQYF.

This clonotype showed up just a few times. The CDR3 here is CASSLWDRVNQPQHF. Here the CDR3 DNA reads TGTGCCAGCAGCCTCTGGGACAGGGTCAATCAGCCCCAGCATTTT. This chain links TRBV6-2 or TRBV6-3 with TRBJ1-5; 9 bases agree with TRBD1. Trimming at V came to 6 bases and at J to 3 bases, leaving 6 bases not matched to a gene. Germline CDR1 and CDR2: MNHEY and SVGEGT. The CDR3 length is 15 residues.

This clonotype was counted only a few times. V and J are TRBV4-3 and TRBJ1-1; D remains ambiguous. CDR1 is LGHNA and CDR2 is YSLEER in the germline V gene. Trimming stripped 10 bases from V and 3 bases from J, with 21 bases between. The CDR3 consists of 15 residues. The CDR3 DNA sequence: TGCGCCACCAGGCCAGGTCCCACCGTGGACACTGAAGCTTTCTTT. Amino acid sequence: CATRPGPTVDTEAFF.

This clonotype has only a few counts. This chain connects TRBV6-5 to TRBJ2-3; 8 bases map to TRBD2. Germline-derived CDR1 and CDR2 are MNHEY and SVGAGI. The CDR3 runs 15 residues. The V segment lost 2 bases and the J segment 8 bases; nucleotides outside the gene matches: 9. The DNA of the CDR3 is TGTGCCAGCAGTTACCAAGCGGGGGCGGGTGCTACGCAGTATTTT. This codes for CASSYQAGAGATQYF.

This clonotype was counted many times. The V call is TRBV27, the J call TRBJ2-5; D gene uncertain. The germline V and J ends were trimmed by 6 bases and 2 bases, with 16 bases remaining between them. The germline V gene has CDR1 MNHEY and CDR2 SMNVEV (reference sequence). CDR3 size: 15 residues. Here the CDR3 reads CASSPTMGKQETQYF. CDR3 DNA sequence: TGTGCCAGCAGCCCCACTATGGGGAAACAAGAGACCCAGTACTTC.

This clonotype came up many times. The CDR3 is CASSFLEGRAFF. CDR3 DNA: TGTGCCAGCAGTTTTTTGGAGGGACGAGCTTTCTTT. V is TRBV12-3 or TRBV12-4 and J is TRBJ1-1; perhaps TRBD1 as D (5 bases). The V and J ends lost 3 bases and 10 bases respectively, with 12 bases between them. This CDR3 is built from 12 residues.

This clonotype was recorded many times. The genes are TRBV7-2 and TRBJ1-5; D possibly corresponds to TRBD1 (5 bases). Germline lookup yields CDR1 SGHTA and CDR2 FQGNSA. The V end was cut by 4 bases, the J end by 5 bases, with 12 bases between. The CDR3 extends over 14 amino acids. CDR3 nucleotides: TGTGCCAGCAGCTACAGCAGGGCCTATCAGCCCCAGCATTTT. Encoded protein: CASSYSRAYQPQHF.

The gene calls are TRBV15 and TRBJ1-5, with 9 nucleotides matching TRBD1. CDR3 length: 17 amino acids. The germline V gene has CDR1 LNHNV and CDR2 YYDKDF (reference sequence). Germline trimming cut 4 bases from V and 6 bases from J; bases unmatched to any gene: 13. CDR3 region: CATSIFEGTGTGQPQHF. As DNA, the CDR3 is TGTGCCACCAGCATCTTCGAAGGGACAGGGACCGGTCAGCCCCAGCATTTT. Full variable domain (remainder filled in from reference TRBV15 and TRBJ1-5): DAMVIQNPRYQVTQFGKPVTLSCSQTLNHNVMYWYQQKSSQAPKLLFHYYDKDFNNEADTPDNFQSRRPNTSFCFLDIRSPGLGDTAMYLCATSIFEGTGTGQPQHFGDGTRLSIL.

This clonotype was found a few times. The rearrangement joins TRBV20-1 to TRBJ1-6; tentatively, D is TRBD1 (6 bases). Trimming stripped 5 bases from V and 0 bases from J, with 11 bases between. The CDR3 consists of 15 residues. Germline V gene sequence: CDR1 DFQATT, CDR2 SNEGSKA (reference sequence). The DNA for the CDR3 is TGCAGTGCTGGGACACCGAGCTCCTATAATTCACCCCTCCACTTT. Translating it yields CSAGTPSSYNSPLHF.

The table lists this clonotype with many counts. This chain joins TRBV12-5 and TRBJ1-5, with a possible D match to TRBD1 (6 bases). CDR3 length equals 17 residues. Trimming removed 0 bases from V and 3 bases from J, with 15 bases in between. Looked up from germline, CDR1 is LGHNT and CDR2 is FRNRAP. The CDR3, as DNA: TGTGCTAGTGGTTTGGTACTCTGGGGGGCGAACAATCAGCCCCAGCATTTT. This sequence encodes CASGLVLWGANNQPQHF. Filled out from reference TRBV12-5 and TRBJ1-5, the complete variable domain reads DARVTQTPRHKVTEMGQEVTMRCQPILGHNTVFWYRQTMMQGLELLAYFRNRAPLDDSGMPKDRFSAEMPDATLATLKIQPSEPRDSAVYFCASGLVLWGANNQPQHFGDGTRLSIL.

The chain joins TRBV6-2 or TRBV6-3 to TRBJ1-6; D gene ambiguous. The V end lost 1 base, the J end lost 8 bases, and 9 bases lay between the germline ends. The CDR3 runs to 14 residues. The germline V gene encodes CDR1 MNHEY and CDR2 SVGEGT. The CDR3 here is CASSYLDFDSPLHF. The CDR3 DNA follows: TGTGCCAGCAGTTACTTAGACTTTGATTCACCCCTCCACTTT.

The chain carries TRBV5-4 and TRBJ1-4; tentative D call: TRBD1 (6 bases). The length of the CDR3 is 15 residues. V lost 4 bases, J lost 4 bases, and 14 bases lay in between. Germline loops: CDR1 SGHNT, CDR2 YYREEE (reference sequence). The chain's CDR3 is CASSIRGEGNEKLFF. In DNA form, the CDR3 reads TGTGCCAGCAGCATCAGGGGAGAGGGTAATGAAAAACTGTTTTTT.

This clonotype was counted between two and nine times. CDR3 loop: CASSQGPSETQYF. CDR3 DNA: TGCGCCAGCAGCCAAGGACCCTCAGAGACCCAGTACTTC. The rearrangement links TRBV4-3 to TRBJ2-5; unclear D gene. V gave up 1 base and J gave up 4 bases, with 7 bases separating them. The CDR3 is 13 amino acids. The germline V gene has CDR1 LGHNA and CDR2 YSLEER.

The J gene is TRBJ2-3, the V gene TRBV12-5, with TRBD2 as a possible D gene (7 bases). Germline CDR1 and CDR2: LGHNT and FRNRAP. V was trimmed by 4 bases and J by 5 bases, leaving 13 bases between them. The length of the CDR3 is 14 residues. The DNA for the CDR3 is TGTGCTAGTGGTTCGGGGGGCTGGAAAGATACGCAGTATTTT. It translates to CASGSGGWKDTQYF.

This clonotype appeared many times. This chain joins TRBV6-2 or TRBV6-3 and TRBJ2-2; the D call may be TRBD1 or TRBD2 (5 bases each). The ends were cut back, 1 base at V and 2 bases at J, with 11 bases in the middle. Germline CDR1 is MNHEY and CDR2 is SVGEGT. The CDR3 length is 16 residues. The CDR3 DNA follows: TGTGCCAGCAGTTACTTTCCAGGGAGTAACACCGGGGAGCTGTTTTTT. Amino acid sequence: CASSYFPGSNTGELFF.

This clonotype was detected once. The chain joins TRBV6-2 or TRBV6-3 to TRBJ2-3; D uncertain. The CDR3 has 14 amino acids. Trimming cost V 2 bases and J 3 bases, with 9 bases left between them. Germline CDR1 MNHEY, CDR2 SVGEGT. In DNA form, the CDR3 reads TGTGCCAGCAGTTACGGACCAGTTACAGATACGCAGTATTTT. The encoded protein is CASSYGPVTDTQYF.

This clonotype was detected only a few times. CDR3 in amino acids: CASSYWRGSDNEQFF. The CDR3 DNA reads TGTGCCAGCAGTTACTGGCGGGGGAGCGACAATGAGCAGTTCTTC. V gene TRBV6-5 combines with J gene TRBJ2-1; TRBD2 aligns across 7 bases. CDR1 and CDR2 from the germline V gene are MNHEY and SVGAGI. J gave up 5 bases and V 1 base, and 5 bases lay outside the gene matches. The length of the CDR3 is 15 residues.

At least ten counts were recorded for this clonotype. Here the CDR3 reads CASSLNRGSGELFF. As DNA, the CDR3 is TGTGCCAGCAGTTTAAACAGGGGGTCCGGGGAGCTGTTTTTT. The chain couples TRBV12-3 or TRBV12-4 to TRBJ2-2, with TRBD1 identical over 8 bases. This CDR3 has 14 residues. With 2 bases clipped from V and 6 bases from J, the junction kept 2 bases outside the gene matches.

This clonotype showed up just a few times. The CDR3 region is CASSQRGGDTQYF. The DNA of the CDR3 is TGTGCCAGCAGCCAACGAGGTGGAGATACGCAGTATTTT. The rearrangement uses TRBV3-1 and TRBJ2-3; D gene uncertain. Germline CDR1 reads LGHDT; CDR2 reads YNNKEL (reference sequence). The CDR3 contains 13 residues. V was trimmed by 2 bases and J by 5 bases, leaving 8 bases between them.

At least ten counts were recorded for this clonotype. This rearrangement joins TRBV10-3 to TRBJ2-7; no clear D. The V end lost 11 bases, the J end lost 2 bases, and 16 bases lay between the germline ends. Germline V gene sequence: CDR1 ENHRY, CDR2 SYGVKD. The CDR3 sequence is 13 residues long. CDR3 sequence (DNA): TGTGCCGCAGACTGGGGTGAAGCCTACGAGCAGTACGTC. Amino acid sequence: CAADWGEAYEQYV.

This clonotype was counted a few times. The CDR3 reads CASRGRGAFYNEQFF. Written as DNA, the CDR3 is TGTGCCAGCAGGGGACGGGGGGCCTTCTACAATGAGCAGTTCTTC. The chain has TRBV6-2 or TRBV6-3 and TRBJ2-1; tentatively, D is TRBD2 (7 bases). From germline, CDR1 is MNHEY and CDR2 SVGEGT. V was clipped by 6 bases and J by 3 bases, with 15 bases between them. This CDR3 has 15 residues.

This clonotype was recorded at least ten times. V gene TRBV13 combines with J gene TRBJ1-1, with a possible D match to TRBD1 (5 bases). The CDR3 is 10 amino acids. The V end lost 3 bases, the J end lost 11 bases, and 7 bases lay between the germline ends. CDR1 and CDR2 (germline): PRHDT, FYEKMQ (reference sequence). For the CDR3, the DNA is TGTGCCAGCAGCTTGGGGGATGCTTTCTTT. It translates to CASSLGDAFF.

The J gene is TRBJ1-5, the V gene TRBV5-1, with TRBD1 matching over 11 bases. The J segment lost 6 bases and the V segment lost 0 bases, leaving 2 bases of the junction unmatched. CDR1 and CDR2 (germline): SGHRS, YFSETQ. The CDR3 consists of 15 residues. CDR3 sequence: CASSLGTGGGQPQHF. The CDR3 coding sequence is TGCGCCAGCAGCTTGGGGACAGGGGGCGGTCAGCCCCAGCATTTT.

CDR3 in DNA: TGTGCCAGCAGCAAGCGGTCCGGGACAGGCAACCAAGAGACCCAGTACTTC. This encodes CASSKRSGTGNQETQYF. The rearrangement uses TRBV11-2 and TRBJ2-5, with TRBD1 matching 8 bases. This CDR3 region has 17 residues. Germline values: CDR1 SGHAT, CDR2 FQNNGV. With 5 bases clipped from V and 0 bases from J, the junction kept 11 bases outside the gene matches.